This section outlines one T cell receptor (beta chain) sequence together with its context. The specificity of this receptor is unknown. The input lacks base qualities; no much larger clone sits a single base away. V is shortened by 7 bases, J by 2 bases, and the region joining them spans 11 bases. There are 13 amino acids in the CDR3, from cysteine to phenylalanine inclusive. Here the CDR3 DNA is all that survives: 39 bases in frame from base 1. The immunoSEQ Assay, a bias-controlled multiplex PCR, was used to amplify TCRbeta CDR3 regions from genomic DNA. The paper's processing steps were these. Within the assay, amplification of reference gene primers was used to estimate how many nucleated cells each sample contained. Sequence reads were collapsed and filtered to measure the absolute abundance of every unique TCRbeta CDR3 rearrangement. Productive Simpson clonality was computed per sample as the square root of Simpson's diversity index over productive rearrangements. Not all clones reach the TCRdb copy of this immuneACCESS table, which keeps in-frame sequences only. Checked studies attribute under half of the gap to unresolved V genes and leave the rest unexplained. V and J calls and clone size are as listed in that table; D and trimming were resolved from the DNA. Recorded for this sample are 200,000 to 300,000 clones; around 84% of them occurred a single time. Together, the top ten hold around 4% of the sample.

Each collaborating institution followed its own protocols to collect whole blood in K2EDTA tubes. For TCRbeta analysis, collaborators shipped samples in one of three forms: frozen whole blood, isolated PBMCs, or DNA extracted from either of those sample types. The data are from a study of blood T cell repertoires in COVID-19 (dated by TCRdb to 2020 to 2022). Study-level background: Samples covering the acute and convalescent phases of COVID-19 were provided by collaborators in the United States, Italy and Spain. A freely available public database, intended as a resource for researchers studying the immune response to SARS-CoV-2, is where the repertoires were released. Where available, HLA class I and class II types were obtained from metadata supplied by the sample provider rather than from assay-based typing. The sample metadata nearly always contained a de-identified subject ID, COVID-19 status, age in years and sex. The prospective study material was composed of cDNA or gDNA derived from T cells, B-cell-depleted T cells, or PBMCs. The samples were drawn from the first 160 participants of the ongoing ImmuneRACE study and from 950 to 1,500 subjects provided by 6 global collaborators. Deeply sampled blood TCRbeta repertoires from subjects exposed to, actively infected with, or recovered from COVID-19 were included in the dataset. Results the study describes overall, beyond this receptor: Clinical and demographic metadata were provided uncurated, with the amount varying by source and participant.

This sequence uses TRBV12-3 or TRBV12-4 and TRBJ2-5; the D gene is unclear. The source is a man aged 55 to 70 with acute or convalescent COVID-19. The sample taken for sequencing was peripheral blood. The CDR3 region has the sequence CASTGYTQETQYF. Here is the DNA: TGTGCCAGCACCGGGTACACTCAAGAGACCCAGTACTTC.